This T cell receptor (beta chain) was retrieved from a study of naive and memory T cell subsets. Findings of the study overall: TCR transcript changes with activation or differentiation may affect this RNA method.

This clonotype is medium-sized. Its antigen is as yet unknown. The CDR3 covers 16 residues. V lost 1 base and J lost 2; bases outside the gene matches: 7. Germline V gene sequence: CDR1 KGHSH, CDR2 LQKENI. Ligated cDNA underwent four rounds of PCR with nested alpha and beta constant region primers and SP2. One entry per CDR3 protein, called by TCRdb with MiXCR from the UMI-ligation and nested PCR reads. The repertoire holds 14,000 or so distinct CDR3 sequences, with 4% to 6.5% as singletons. The treatment here: skin biopsy from PPD injection site in Mantoux-positive individual. A UMI-containing oligonucleotide was joined by 3' ligation to the TCR cDNA template.

The source was skin, collected from a tuberculin skin test site. The TCR originated in an adult in good health. The V gene is TRBV18, the J gene TRBJ2-7; 8 nucleotides agree with TRBD1. The CDR3 loop reads CASSPQGTGGAYEQYF. In nucleotides, the CDR3 is TGTGCCAGCTCACCACAAGGGACAGGTGGAGCCTACGAGCAGTACTTC.